The sequence of this T cell receptor (beta chain) was determined in a study of T cells after yellow fever vaccination. This clonotype has a handful of counts. TCRdb analysed the 5' RACE reads with MiXCR anew, one entry per CDR3 protein. The sample has about 330,000 distinct CDR3 sequences, roughly 7.5% seen once. V lost 0 bases, J lost 7 bases, and 13 bases lay in between. This CDR3 contains 14 residues. Germline-derived CDR1 and CDR2 are SGHRS and YFSETQ. The chain carries TRBV5-1 and TRBJ1-1; perhaps TRBD1 as D (5 bases). Here the sequenced sample was PBMCs, taken roughly 45 days after the first yellow fever vaccination. This receptor was identified in a man younger than 35 who received the YFV17D yellow fever vaccine. The CDR3 spells CASSLEPGRGEAFF. CDR3 sequence (DNA): TGCGCCAGCAGCTTGGAGCCGGGGAGGGGTGAAGCTTTCTTT. Full variable domain (remainder filled in from reference TRBV5-1 and TRBJ1-1): KAGVTQTPRYLIKTRGQQVTLSCSPISGHRSVSWYQQTPGQGLQFLFEYFSETQRNKGNFPGRFSGRQFSNSRSEMNVSTLELGDSALYLCASSLEPGRGEAFFGQGTRLTVV.